What follows describes a single T cell receptor beta chain. Antigen: not known. Deletions cut 5 bases from V and 2 bases from J, with 11 bases between. CDR1 is SGHTA and CDR2 is FQGTGA in the germline V gene. CDR3 length equals 14 residues. The data derive from a study of T cell responses to AZD1222 COVID-19 vaccine. Study-wide points: Recipients of AZD1222 seropositive at baseline numbered only 6 or 7.

The protocol was immunoSEQ multiplex PCR, while the TCRdb copy is restricted to in-frame clones and leaves out a portion. The sample contains around 83,000 clones, 70% to 90% of which appear only once. The sequenced sample was peripheral blood, obtained on day 0 of AZD1222 vaccination. The TCR sequence derives from an adult in good health. The chain combines TRBV7-3 with TRBJ2-3; no clear D gene. The CDR3 region is CASSPGLTTDTQYF. The DNA for the CDR3 is TGTGCCAGCAGCCCCGGCCTAACCACAGATACGCAGTATTTT.